Shown below are 17 T cell receptor beta chains from a single sample sequenced in a study of blood T cell repertoires in COVID-19. Repertoires were generated with immunoSEQ multiplex PCR, while TCRdb's copy carries only in-frame clones and drops some. The sample consists of 60,000 to 70,000 clones, 65% to 90% of them appearing once. Sequenced material: peripheral blood. All receptors derive from a man between 45 and 60 years old with acute or convalescent COVID-19.

V and J are TRBV14 and TRBJ2-3; D is ambiguous. Germline V gives CDR1 SGHDN, CDR2 FVKESK. The length of the CDR3 is 16 residues. V was pared by 3 bases and J by 2 bases, with 15 bases between. CDR3 protein: CASSQIDQQVTDTQYF. As DNA, the CDR3 is TGTGCCAGCAGCCAGATTGATCAGCAGGTCACAGATACGCAGTATTTT.

V is TRBV5-1 and J is TRBJ1-1; tentative D call: TRBD1 (5 bases). CDR3 length: 15 residues. The V end was cut by 2 bases, the J end by 0 bases, with 11 bases between. Per the germline V gene, CDR1 is SGHRS and CDR2 is YFSETQ. Written as DNA, the CDR3 is TGCGCCAGCAGCTTTGACAGCCCCATGAACACTGAAGCTTTCTTT. Amino acid sequence: CASSFDSPMNTEAFF.

The chain couples TRBV24-1 to TRBJ1-1; 7 bases line up with TRBD1. This CDR3 is 19 amino acids long. V lost 0 bases, J lost 5 bases, and 17 bases stayed unmatched. Looked up from germline, CDR1 is KGHDR and CDR2 is SFDVKD. As DNA, the CDR3 is TGTGCCACCAGTGATTTGGTGGTAGGGCAGGGGGATATGGATACTGAAGCTTTCTTT. It encodes CATSDLVVGQGDMDTEAFF.

The genes are TRBV2 and TRBJ1-1; 7 bases are a match to TRBD1. V was clipped by 2 bases and J by 6 bases; unmatched bases: 3. The CDR3 loop spans 13 amino acids. CDR1 and CDR2 from the germline V gene are SNHLY and FYNNEI. CDR3 residues: CASSEQGVSEAFF. The CDR3 bases are TGTGCCAGCAGTGAACAGGGGGTCTCTGAAGCTTTCTTT.

The rearrangement uses TRBV5-4 and TRBJ2-3; perhaps TRBD2 as D (5 bases). This CDR3 contains 15 residues. Germline V gene sequence: CDR1 SGHNT, CDR2 YYREEE (reference sequence). The V end lost 4 bases, the J end lost 1 base, and 13 bases lay between the germline ends. The CDR3 loop is CASSPRGLGTDTQYF. The DNA of the CDR3 is TGTGCCAGCAGCCCCAGAGGGTTGGGCACAGATACGCAGTATTTT.

The chain has TRBV21-1 and TRBJ2-7; the D segment call TRBD1 is taken from the table without a DNA check. TRBV21-1 is reported as a pseudogene. The CDR3 is 16 amino acids. The CDR3 region has the DNA TGTGCCAGCAGCAGACCTACAGGGGTATTCATCTACGAGCAGTACTTC. Protein: CASSRPTGVFIYEQYF.

This clone was seen a few times. The chain uses TRBV15 and TRBJ1-2; D is possibly TRBD1 (6 bases). Germline V gives CDR1 LNHNV, CDR2 YYDKDF (reference sequence). The CDR3 totals 15 residues. Trimming cost V 5 bases and J 4 bases, with 17 bases left between them. The CDR3 bases are TGTGCCACCAGCGTAGGACGTGGACAGCTCTATGGCTACACCTTC. It translates to CATSVGRGQLYGYTF.

The chain is built from TRBV29-1 and TRBJ2-5; weak D call: TRBD2 (5 bases). Trimming removed 0 bases from V and 4 bases from J, with 9 bases in between. The CDR3 length is 13 residues. Germline loops: CDR1 SQVTM, CDR2 ANQGSEA. CDR3 loop: CSVEEPGRETQYF. The DNA for the CDR3 is TGCAGCGTTGAAGAGCCGGGGAGAGAGACCCAGTACTTC. Filled out from reference TRBV29-1 and TRBJ2-5, the complete variable domain reads SAVISQKPSRDICQRGTSLTIQCQVDSQVTMMFWYRQQPGQSLTLIATANQGSEATYESGFVIDKFPISRPNLTFSTLTVSNMSPEDSSIYLCSVEEPGRETQYFGPGTRLLVL.

The chain carries TRBV5-1 and TRBJ1-2, with 10 bases that match TRBD1. This CDR3 region has 16 residues. V shed 4 bases, J shed 2 bases, and the junction held 8 bases outside the gene matches. CDR1 is SGHRS, CDR2 YFSETQ, per germline. This CDR3 is CASSRATGGVNYGYTF. The CDR3 DNA sequence: TGCGCCAGCAGCAGGGCGACAGGGGGCGTAAACTATGGCTACACCTTC.

The J gene is TRBJ1-6, the V gene TRBV28; 7 bases are shared with TRBD1. CDR1 MDHEN and CDR2 SYDVKM come from the germline V gene. The CDR3 is 16 residues long. J gave up 8 bases and V 5 bases, and 12 bases lay outside the gene matches. CDR3: CASSRFTGTVYSPLHF. In nucleotides, the CDR3 is TGTGCCAGCAGTAGGTTTACCGGGACAGTCTATTCACCCCTCCACTTT.

The chain joins TRBV6-5 to TRBJ2-6; D might be TRBD2 (5 bases). Germline CDR1 is MNHEY and CDR2 is SVGAGI. V shed 5 bases and J shed 0 bases, with 8 bases lying between them. The CDR3 runs 15 residues. The CDR3 is CASSPGVSGANVLTF. The CDR3 DNA is TGTGCCAGCAGTCCCGGGGTCTCTGGGGCCAACGTCCTGACTTTC.

The chain has TRBV28 and TRBJ2-5, with no clear D. The germline V gene encodes CDR1 MDHEN and CDR2 SYDVKM. This CDR3 spans 13 amino acids. V was trimmed by 2 bases and J by 4 bases, leaving 8 bases between them. CDR3 amino acids: CASSLQLRETQYF. CDR3 DNA: TGTGCCAGCAGTTTACAGTTACGAGAGACCCAGTACTTC. Full variable domain (rest looked up from reference TRBV28 and TRBJ2-5): DVKVTQSSRYLVKRTGEKVFLECVQDMDHENMFWYRQDPGLGLRLIYFSYDVKMKEKGDIPEGYSVSREKKERFSLILESASTNQTSMYLCASSLQLRETQYFGPGTRLLVL.

This chain joins TRBV21-1 and TRBJ1-3; TRBD1 is taken as the D call from the table, unchecked against the DNA. TRBV21-1 has pseudogene status. The CDR3 has 14 residues. This CDR3 reads CASIIRGSGNTIYF. The CDR3 DNA sequence: TGTGCCAGCATAATTAGGGGCTCTGGAAACACCATATATTTT.

This chain uses TRBV10-3 with TRBJ1-1; weak D call: TRBD1 (6 bases). This CDR3 comprises 14 residues. Trimming shortened V by 6 bases and J by 3 bases, and 14 bases separated the two germline ends. Germline V gene lookup returns CDR1 ENHRY and CDR2 SYGVKD. The CDR3 DNA follows: TGTGCCATCAGAAAGCGGACAGCCGACACTGAAGCTTTCTTT. Its translation is CAIRKRTADTEAFF.

The rearrangement links TRBV5-4 to TRBJ1-6; perhaps TRBD1 as D (5 bases). This CDR3 spans 14 amino acids. Trimming stripped 2 bases from V and 7 bases from J, with 10 bases between. Per germline, CDR1 SGHNT and CDR2 YYREEE (reference sequence). CDR3 sequence: CASSFETANSPLHF. CDR3 nucleotide sequence: TGTGCCAGCAGCTTCGAGACAGCAAATTCACCCCTCCACTTT.

The CDR3 is CASSLTGLGEKLFF. The DNA for the CDR3 is TGTGCCAGCAGCTTGACAGGGCTGGGTGAAAAACTGTTTTTT. The V gene is TRBV7-8, the J gene TRBJ1-4, with TRBD1 matching over 7 bases. This CDR3 comprises 14 residues. The germline CDR1 and CDR2 sequences are SGHVS and FQNEAQ. Trimming took 3 bases from V and 7 from J; bases not matched to a gene: 5.

The chain is built from TRBV27 and TRBJ2-2, with a weak D call TRBD2 (5 bases). The CDR3 sequence is 14 residues long. V was pared by 2 bases and J by 5 bases, with 9 bases between. Germline CDR1 and CDR2: MNHEY and SMNVEV (reference sequence). The CDR3 sequence is CASSLIEGTGELFF. The CDR3 DNA reads TGTGCCAGCAGTTTAATTGAGGGAACCGGGGAGCTGTTTTTT.